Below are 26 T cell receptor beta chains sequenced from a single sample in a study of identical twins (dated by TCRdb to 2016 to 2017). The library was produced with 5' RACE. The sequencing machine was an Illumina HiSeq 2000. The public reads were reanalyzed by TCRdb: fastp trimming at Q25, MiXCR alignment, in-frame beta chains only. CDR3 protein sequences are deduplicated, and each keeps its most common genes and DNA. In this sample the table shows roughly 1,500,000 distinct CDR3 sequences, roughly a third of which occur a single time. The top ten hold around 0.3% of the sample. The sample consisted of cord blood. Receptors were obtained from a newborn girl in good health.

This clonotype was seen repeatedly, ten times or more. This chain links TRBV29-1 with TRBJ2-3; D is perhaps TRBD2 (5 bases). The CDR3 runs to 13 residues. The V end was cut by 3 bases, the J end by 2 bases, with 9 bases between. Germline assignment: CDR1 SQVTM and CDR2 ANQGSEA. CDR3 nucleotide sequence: TGCAGCGTTGAGAGGACTCTCACAGATACGCAGTATTTT. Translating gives CSVERTLTDTQYF.

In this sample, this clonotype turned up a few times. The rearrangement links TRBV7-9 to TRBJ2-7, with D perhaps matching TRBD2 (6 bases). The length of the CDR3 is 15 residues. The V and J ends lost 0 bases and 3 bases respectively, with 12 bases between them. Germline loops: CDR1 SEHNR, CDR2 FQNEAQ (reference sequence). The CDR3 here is CASSLAPGLIYEQYF. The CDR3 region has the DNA TGTGCCAGCAGCTTAGCTCCGGGACTGATCTACGAGCAGTACTTC. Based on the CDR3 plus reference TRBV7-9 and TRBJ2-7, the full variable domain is DTGVSQNPRHKITKRGQNVTFRCDPISEHNRLYWYRQTLGQGPEFLTYFQNEAQLEKSRLLSDRFSAERPKGSFSTLEIQRTEQGDSAMYLCASSLAPGLIYEQYFGPGTRLTVT.

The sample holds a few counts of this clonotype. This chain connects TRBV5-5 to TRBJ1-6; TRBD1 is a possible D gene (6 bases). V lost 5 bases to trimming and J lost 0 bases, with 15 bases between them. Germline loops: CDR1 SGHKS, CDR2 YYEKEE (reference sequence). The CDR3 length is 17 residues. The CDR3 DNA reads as TGTGCCAGCAGTCCCGGAGGGGGTTACTCCTATAATTCACCCCTCCACTTT. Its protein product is CASSPGGGYSYNSPLHF.

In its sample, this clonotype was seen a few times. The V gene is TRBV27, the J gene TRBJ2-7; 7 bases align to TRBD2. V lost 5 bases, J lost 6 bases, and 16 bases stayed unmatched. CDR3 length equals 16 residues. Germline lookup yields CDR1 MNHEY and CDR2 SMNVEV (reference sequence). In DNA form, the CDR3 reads TGTGCCAGCAGTCCCCTCCGACTAGCACCGCCAAGCGAGCAGTACTTC. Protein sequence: CASSPLRLAPPSEQYF.

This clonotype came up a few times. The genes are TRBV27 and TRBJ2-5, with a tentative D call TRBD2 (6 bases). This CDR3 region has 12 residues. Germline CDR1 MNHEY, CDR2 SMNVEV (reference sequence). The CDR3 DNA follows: TGTGTTTGGAGGGTAGTGTGGGAGACCCAGTACTTC. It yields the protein CVWRVVWETQYF.

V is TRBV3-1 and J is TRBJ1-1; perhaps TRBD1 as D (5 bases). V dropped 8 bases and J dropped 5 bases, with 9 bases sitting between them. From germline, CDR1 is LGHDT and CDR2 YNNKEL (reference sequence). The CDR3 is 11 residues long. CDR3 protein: CASLGGTEAFF. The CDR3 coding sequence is TGTGCCAGCTTGGGGGGGACTGAAGCTTTCTTT.

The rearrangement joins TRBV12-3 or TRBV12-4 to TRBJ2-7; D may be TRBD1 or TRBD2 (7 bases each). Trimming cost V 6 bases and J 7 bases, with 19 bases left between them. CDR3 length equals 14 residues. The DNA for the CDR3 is TGTGCCAGCAGCCATCGACAGGGAGGGAAAGAGCAGTACTTC. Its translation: CASSHRQGGKEQYF.

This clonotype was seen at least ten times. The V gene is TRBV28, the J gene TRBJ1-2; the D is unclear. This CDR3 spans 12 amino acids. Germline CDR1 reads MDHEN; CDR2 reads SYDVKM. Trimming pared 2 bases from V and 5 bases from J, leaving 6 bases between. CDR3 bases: TGTGCCAGCAGTTTAATCCGGTATGGCTACACCTTC. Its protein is CASSLIRYGYTF.

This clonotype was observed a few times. The CDR3 region has the DNA TGCAGTGCTCCCCAACCGTACAAGGCCTCCTACGAGCAGTACTTC. Encoded protein: CSAPQPYKASYEQYF. This chain links TRBV20-1 with TRBJ2-7, with D unclear. Germline loops: CDR1 DFQATT, CDR2 SNEGSKA (reference sequence). The CDR3 is 15 residues long. Trimming shortened V by 5 bases and J by 0 bases, and 17 bases separated the two germline ends.

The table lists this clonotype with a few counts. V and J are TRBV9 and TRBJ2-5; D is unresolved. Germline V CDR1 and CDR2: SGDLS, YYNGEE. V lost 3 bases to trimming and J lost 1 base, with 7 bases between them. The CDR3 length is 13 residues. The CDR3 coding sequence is TGTGCCAGCAGCGGAAGCCCCCAAGAGACCCAGTACTTC. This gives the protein CASSGSPQETQYF.

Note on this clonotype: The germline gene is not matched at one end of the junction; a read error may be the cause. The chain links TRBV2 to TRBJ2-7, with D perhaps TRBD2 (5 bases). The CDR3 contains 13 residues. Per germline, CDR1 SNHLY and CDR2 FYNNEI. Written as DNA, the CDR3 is TGTACCAGCAGTGCAGAGGGCTCCTACGAGCAGTACTTC. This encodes CTSSAEGSYEQYF.

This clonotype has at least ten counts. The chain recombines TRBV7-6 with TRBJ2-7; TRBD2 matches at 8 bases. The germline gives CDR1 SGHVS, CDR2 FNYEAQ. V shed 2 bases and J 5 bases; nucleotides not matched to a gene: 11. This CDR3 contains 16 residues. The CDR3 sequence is CASSLLYQRESHEQYF. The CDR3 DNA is TGTGCCAGCAGCTTACTTTACCAGCGGGAGTCCCACGAGCAGTACTTC.

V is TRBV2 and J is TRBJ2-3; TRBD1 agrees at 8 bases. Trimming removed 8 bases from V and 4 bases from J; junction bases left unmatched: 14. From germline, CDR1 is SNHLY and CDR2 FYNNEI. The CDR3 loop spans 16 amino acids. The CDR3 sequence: CASSGTGTLSADTQYF. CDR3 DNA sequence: TGTGCCAGCTCCGGGACAGGCACCCTTAGCGCAGATACGCAGTATTTT.

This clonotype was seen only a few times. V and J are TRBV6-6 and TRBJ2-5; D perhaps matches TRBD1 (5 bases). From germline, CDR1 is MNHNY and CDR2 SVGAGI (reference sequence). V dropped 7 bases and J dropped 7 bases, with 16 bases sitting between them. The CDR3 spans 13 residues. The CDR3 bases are TGTGCCAGCACCCCGGGTGTAGACAGGACCCAGTACTTC. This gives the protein CASTPGVDRTQYF.

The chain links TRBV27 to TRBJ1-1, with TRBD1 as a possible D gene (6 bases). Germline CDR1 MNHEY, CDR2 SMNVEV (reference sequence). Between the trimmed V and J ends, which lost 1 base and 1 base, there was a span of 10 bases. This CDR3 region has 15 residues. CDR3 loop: CASSLWGTPNTEAFF. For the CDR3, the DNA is TGTGCCAGCAGTTTATGGGGGACACCGAACACTGAAGCTTTCTTT.

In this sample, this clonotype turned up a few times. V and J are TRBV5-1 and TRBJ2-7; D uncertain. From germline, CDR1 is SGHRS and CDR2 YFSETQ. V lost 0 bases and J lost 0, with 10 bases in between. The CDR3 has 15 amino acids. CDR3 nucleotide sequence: TGCGCCAGCAGCTTGGCCGAGGACGGCTCCTACGAGCAGTACTTC. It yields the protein CASSLAEDGSYEQYF. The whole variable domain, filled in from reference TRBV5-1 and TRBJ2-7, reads KAGVTQTPRYLIKTRGQQVTLSCSPISGHRSVSWYQQTPGQGLQFLFEYFSETQRNKGNFPGRFSGRQFSNSRSEMNVSTLELGDSALYLCASSLAEDGSYEQYFGPGTRLTVT.

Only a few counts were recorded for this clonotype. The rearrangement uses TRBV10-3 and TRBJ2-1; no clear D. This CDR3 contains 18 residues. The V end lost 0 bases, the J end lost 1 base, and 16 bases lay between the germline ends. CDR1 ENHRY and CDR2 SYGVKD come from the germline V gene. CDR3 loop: CAISESLPPTLSYNEQFF. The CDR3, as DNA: TGTGCCATCAGTGAGTCGTTGCCTCCAACCTTGTCCTACAATGAGCAGTTCTTC.

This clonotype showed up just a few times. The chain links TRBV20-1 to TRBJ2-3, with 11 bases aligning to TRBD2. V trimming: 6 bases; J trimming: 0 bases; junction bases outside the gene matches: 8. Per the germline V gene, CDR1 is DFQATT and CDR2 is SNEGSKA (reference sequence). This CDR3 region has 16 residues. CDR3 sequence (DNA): TGCAGTGCCCGGCCCGGGACTAGCGGTAGCACAGATACGCAGTATTTT. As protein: CSARPGTSGSTDTQYF.

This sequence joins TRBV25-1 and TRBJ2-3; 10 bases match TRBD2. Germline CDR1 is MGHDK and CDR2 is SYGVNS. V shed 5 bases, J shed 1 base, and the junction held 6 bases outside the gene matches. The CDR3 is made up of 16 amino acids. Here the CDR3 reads CASSFGLADRTDTQYF. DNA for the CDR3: TGTGCCAGCAGTTTCGGACTAGCGGATCGCACAGATACGCAGTATTTT. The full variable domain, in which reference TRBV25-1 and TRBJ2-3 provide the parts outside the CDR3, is EADIYQTPRYLVIGTGKKITLECSQTMGHDKMYWYQQDPGMELHLIHYSYGVNSTEKGDLSSESTVSRIRTEHFPLTLESARPSHTSQYLCASSFGLADRTDTQYFGPGTRLTVL.

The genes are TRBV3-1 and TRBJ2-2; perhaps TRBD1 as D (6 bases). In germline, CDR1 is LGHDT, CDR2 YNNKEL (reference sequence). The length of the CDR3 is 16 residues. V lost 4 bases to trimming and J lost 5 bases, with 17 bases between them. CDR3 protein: CASSLLTSRGTGELFF. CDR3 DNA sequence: TGTGCCAGCAGCCTTCTTACGTCCAGGGGTACCGGGGAGCTGTTTTTT.

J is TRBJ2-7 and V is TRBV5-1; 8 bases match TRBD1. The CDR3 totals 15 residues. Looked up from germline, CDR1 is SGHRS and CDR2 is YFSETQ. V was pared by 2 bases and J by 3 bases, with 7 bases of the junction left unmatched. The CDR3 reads CASSFPGQVVYEQYF. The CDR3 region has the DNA TGCGCCAGCAGCTTCCCGGGACAGGTGGTCTACGAGCAGTACTTC.

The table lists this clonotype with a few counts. The CDR3 DNA follows: TGTGCCCTTAAAGACGGACTTAATGAAAAACTGTTTTTT. Its protein is CALKDGLNEKLFF. The chain combines TRBV12-3 or TRBV12-4 with TRBJ1-4; no definite D call. V dropped 11 bases and J dropped 4 bases, with 14 bases sitting between them. The CDR3 consists of 13 residues.

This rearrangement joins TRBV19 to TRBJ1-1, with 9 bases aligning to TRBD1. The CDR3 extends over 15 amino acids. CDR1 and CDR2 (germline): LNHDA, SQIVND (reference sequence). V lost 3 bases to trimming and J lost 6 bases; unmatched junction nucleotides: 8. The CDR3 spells CASSIGTGRFAEAFF. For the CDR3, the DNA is TGTGCCAGTAGTATCGGGACAGGGAGGTTCGCTGAAGCTTTCTTT.

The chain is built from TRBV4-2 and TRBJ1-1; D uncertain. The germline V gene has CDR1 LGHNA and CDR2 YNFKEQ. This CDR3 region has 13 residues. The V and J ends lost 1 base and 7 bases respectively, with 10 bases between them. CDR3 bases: TGTGCCAGCAGCCAAGGGGTCTCACTTGAAGCTTTCTTT. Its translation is CASSQGVSLEAFF.

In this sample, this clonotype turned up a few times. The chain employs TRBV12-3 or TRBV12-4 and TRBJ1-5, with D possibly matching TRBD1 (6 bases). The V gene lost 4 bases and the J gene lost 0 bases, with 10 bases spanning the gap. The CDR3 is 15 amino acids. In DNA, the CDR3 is TGTGCCAGCAGTTGGGGGGGCTATAGCAATCAGCCCCAGCATTTT. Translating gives CASSWGGYSNQPQHF.

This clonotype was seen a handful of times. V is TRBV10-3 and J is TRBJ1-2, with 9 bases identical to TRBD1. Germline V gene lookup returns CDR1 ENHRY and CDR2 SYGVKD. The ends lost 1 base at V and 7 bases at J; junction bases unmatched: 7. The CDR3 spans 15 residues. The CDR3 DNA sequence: TGTGCCATCAGTGAGTTAACAGGGGGCGCCGCTGGCTACACCTTC. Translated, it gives CAISELTGGAAGYTF.